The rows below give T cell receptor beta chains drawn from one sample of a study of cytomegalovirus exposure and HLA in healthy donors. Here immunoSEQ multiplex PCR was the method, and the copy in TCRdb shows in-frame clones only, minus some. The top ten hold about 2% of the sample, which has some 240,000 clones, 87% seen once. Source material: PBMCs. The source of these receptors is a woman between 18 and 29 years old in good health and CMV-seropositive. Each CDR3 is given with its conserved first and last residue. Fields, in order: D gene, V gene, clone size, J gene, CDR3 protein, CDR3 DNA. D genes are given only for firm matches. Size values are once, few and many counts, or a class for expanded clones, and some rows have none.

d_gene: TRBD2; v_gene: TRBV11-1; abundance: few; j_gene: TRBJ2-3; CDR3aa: CASSLSDLAADTQYF; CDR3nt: TGTGCCAGCAGCTTATCAGATCTAGCGGCAGATACGCAGTATTTT
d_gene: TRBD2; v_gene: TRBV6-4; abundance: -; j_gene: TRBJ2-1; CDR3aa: CASSDSSGIGKQFF; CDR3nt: TGTGCCAGCAGTGACTCTAGCGGGATTGGTAAGCAGTTCTTC
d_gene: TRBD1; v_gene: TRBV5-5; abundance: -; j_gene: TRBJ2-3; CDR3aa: CASSPQGISTDTQYF; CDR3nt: TGTGCCAGCAGCCCACAGGGGATTAGCACAGATACGCAGTATTTT
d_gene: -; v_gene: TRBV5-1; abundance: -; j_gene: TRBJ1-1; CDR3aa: CASSLFRGGDTEAFF; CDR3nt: TGCGCCAGCAGCTTGTTTAGGGGGGGCGACACTGAAGCTTTCTTT
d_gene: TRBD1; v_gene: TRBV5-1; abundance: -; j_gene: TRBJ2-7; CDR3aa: CASSPISGTGVQYF; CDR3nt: TGCGCCAGCAGCCCTATTTCCGGGACAGGGGTGCAGTACTTC
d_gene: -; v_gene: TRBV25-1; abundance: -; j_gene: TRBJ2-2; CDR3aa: CASRTGNTGELFF; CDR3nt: TGTGCCAGCAGGACAGGGAACACCGGGGAGCTGTTTTTT
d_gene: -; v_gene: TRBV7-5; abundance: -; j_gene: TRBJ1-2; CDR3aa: CARSLRPGGGGGYTF; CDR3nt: TGTGCCAGAAGCCTCCGCCCAGGGGGCGGGGGTGGCTACACCTTC
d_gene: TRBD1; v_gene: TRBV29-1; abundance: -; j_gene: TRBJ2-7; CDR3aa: CSVRTGEVYEQYF; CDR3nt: TGCAGCGTTCGGACAGGGGAGGTCTACGAGCAGTACTTC
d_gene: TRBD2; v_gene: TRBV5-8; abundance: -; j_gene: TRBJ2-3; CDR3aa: CASSLAGLAGTDTQYF; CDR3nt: TGTGCCAGCAGCTTGGCGGGACTAGCGGGGACAGATACGCAGTATTTT
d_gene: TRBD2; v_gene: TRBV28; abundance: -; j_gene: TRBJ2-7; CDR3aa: CASSKGLARTYEQYF; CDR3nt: TGTGCCAGCAGTAAAGGACTAGCGCGAACCTACGAGCAGTACTTC
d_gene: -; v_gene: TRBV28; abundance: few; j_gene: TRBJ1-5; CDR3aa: CASSRARGPQHF; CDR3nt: TGTGCCAGCAGCAGGGCCCGCGGGCCCCAGCATTTT
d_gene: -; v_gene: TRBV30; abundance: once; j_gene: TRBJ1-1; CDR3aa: CAWSVLGVNTEAFF; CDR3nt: TGTGCCTGGAGTGTATTGGGAGTGAACACTGAAGCTTTCTTT
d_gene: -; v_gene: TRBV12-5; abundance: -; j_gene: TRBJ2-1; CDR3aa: CASGLVRGGPHNEQFF; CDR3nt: TGTGCTAGTGGTTTGGTACGAGGCGGGCCTCACAATGAGCAGTTCTTC
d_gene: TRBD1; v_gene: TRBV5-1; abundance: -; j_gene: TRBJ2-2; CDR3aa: CASSLPGTGNSGELFF; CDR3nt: TGCGCCAGCAGCTTACCCGGGACAGGGAATTCCGGGGAGCTGTTTTTT
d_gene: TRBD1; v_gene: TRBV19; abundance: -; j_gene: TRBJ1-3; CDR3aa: CASSKVETGPGNTIYF; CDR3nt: TGTGCCAGTAGTAAAGTGGAGACAGGGCCTGGAAACACCATATATTTT
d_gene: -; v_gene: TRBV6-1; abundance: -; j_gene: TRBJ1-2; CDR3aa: CASSEARDAIQAYGYTF; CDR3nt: TGTGCCAGCAGTGAAGCGCGGGATGCCATCCAGGCCTATGGCTACACCTTC
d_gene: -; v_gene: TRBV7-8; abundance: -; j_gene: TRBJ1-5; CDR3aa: CASSLGATSESQPQHF; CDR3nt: TGTGCCAGCAGCTTAGGGGCAACCAGTGAAAGTCAGCCCCAGCATTTT
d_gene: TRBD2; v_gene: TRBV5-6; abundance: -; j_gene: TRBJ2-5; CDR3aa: CASSEGLGETQYF; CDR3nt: TGTGCCAGCAGCGAGGGACTAGGAGAGACCCAGTACTTC
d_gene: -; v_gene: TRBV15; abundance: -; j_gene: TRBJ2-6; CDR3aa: CATSRDLAAGANVLTF; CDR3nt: TGTGCCACCAGCAGAGATTTAGCGGCTGGGGCCAACGTCCTGACTTTC
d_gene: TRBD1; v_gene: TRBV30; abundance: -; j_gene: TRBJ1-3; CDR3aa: CAWSYGTGYSGNTIYF; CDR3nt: TGTGCCTGGAGTTACGGGACAGGGTACTCTGGAAACACCATATATTTT